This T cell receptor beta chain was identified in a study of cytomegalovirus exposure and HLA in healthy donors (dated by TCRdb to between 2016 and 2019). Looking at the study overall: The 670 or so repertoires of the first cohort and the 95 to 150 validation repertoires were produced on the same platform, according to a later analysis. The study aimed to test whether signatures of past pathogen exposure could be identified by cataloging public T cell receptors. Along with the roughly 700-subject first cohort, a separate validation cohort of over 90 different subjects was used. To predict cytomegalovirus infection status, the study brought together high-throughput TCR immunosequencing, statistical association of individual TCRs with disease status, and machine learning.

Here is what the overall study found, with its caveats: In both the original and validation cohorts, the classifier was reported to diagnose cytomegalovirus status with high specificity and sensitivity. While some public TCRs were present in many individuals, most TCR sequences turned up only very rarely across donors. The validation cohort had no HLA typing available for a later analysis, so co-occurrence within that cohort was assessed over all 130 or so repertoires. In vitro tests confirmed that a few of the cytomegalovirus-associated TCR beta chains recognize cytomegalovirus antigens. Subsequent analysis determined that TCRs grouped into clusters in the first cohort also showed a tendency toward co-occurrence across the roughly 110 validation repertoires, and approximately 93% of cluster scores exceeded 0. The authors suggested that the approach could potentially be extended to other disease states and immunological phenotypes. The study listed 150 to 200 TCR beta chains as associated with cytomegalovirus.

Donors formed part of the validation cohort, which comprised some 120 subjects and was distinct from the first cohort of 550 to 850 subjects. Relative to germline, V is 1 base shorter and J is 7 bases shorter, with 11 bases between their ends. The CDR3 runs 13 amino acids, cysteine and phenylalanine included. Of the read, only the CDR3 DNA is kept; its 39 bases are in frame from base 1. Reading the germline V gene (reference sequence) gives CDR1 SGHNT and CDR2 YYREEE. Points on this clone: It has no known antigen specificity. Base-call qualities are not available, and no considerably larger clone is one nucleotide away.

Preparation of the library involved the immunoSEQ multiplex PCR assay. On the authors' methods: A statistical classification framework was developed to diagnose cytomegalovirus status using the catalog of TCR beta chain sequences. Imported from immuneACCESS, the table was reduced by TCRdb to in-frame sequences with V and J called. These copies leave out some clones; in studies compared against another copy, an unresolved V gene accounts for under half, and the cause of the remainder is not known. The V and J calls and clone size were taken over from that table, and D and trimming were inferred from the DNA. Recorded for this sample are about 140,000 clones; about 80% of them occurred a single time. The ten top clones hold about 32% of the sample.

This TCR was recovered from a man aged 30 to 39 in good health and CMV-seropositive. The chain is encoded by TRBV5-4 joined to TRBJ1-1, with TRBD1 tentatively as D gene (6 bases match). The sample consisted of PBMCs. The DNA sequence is TGTGCCAGCAGCTTGAAAGGGACAAGTGAAGCTTTCTTT. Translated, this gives CASSLKGTSEAFF.